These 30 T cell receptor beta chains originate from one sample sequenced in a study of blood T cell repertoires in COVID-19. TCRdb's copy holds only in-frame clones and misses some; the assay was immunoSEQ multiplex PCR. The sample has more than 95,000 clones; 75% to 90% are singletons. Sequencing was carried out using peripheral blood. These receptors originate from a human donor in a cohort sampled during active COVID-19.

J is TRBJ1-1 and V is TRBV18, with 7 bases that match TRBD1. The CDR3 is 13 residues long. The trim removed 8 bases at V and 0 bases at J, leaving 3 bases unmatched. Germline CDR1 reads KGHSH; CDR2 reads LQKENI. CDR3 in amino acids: CASLGQMNTEAFF. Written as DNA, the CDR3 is TGTGCCAGCCTGGGACAGATGAACACTGAAGCTTTCTTT.

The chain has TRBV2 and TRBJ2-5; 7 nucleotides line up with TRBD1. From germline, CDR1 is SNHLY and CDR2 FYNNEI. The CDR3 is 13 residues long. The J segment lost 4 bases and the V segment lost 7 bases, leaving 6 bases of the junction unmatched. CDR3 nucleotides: TGTGCCAGCAAGGGACAGACACGAGAGACCCAGTACTTC. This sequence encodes CASKGQTRETQYF.

Here the CDR3 DNA reads TGTGCCAGCAGTTGGGGGCAGGGCTCCTACGAGCAGTACTTC. As protein: CASSWGQGSYEQYF. The chain links TRBV5-4 to TRBJ2-7; tentatively, D is TRBD1 (6 bases). Trimming pared 5 bases from V and 0 bases from J, leaving 12 bases between. CDR3 size: 14 residues. Germline V gene data show CDR1 as SGHNT and CDR2 as YYREEE (reference sequence).

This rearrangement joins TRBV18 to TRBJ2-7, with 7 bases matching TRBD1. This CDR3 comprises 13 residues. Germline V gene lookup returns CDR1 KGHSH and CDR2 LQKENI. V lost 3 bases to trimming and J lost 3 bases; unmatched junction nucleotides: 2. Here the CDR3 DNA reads TGTGCCAGCTCACCGGGACAGCTCTACGAGCAGTACTTC. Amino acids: CASSPGQLYEQYF.

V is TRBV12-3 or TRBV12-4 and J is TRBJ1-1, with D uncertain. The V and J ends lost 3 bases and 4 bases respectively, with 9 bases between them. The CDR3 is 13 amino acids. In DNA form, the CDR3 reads TGTGCCAGCAGTTTCCGTGCCAGCACTGAAGCTTTCTTT. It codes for CASSFRASTEAFF.

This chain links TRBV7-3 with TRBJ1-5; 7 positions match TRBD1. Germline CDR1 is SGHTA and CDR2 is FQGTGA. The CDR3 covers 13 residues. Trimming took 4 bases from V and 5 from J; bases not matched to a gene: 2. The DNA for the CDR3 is TGTGCCAGCAGCTCCGACAGGGATCAGCCCCAGCATTTT. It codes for CASSSDRDQPQHF.

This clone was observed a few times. The CDR3 spells CASSHSTTRGGANVLTF. The CDR3 region has the DNA TGCGCCAGCAGTCACTCTACAACCCGAGGTGGGGCCAACGTCCTGACTTTC. J is TRBJ2-6 and V is TRBV23-1; D not resolved. TRBV23-1 has ORF status, its function being uncertain. This CDR3 has 17 amino acids. The germline V and J ends were trimmed by 3 bases and 3 bases, with 15 bases remaining between them.

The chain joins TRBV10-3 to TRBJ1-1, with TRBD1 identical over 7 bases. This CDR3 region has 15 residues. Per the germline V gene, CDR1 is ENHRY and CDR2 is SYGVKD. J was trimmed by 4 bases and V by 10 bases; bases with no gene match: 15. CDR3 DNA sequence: TGTGCCACCATACTTAACAGGGGCGGAGGCACTGAAGCTTTCTTT. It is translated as CATILNRGGGTEAFF.

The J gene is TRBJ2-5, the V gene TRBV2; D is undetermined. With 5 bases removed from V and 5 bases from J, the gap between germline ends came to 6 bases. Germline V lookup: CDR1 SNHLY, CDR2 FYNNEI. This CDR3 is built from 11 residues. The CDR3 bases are TGTGCCAGCAGTTATTCTGAGACCCAGTACTTC. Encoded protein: CASSYSETQYF.

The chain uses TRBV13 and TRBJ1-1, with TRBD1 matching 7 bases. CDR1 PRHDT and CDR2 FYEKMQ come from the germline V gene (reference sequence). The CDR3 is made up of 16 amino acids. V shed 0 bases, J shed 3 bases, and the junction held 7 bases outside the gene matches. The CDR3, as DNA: TGTGCCAGCAGCTTAGGGAAAGGGGGCTGGTACACTGAAGCTTTCTTT. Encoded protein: CASSLGKGGWYTEAFF.

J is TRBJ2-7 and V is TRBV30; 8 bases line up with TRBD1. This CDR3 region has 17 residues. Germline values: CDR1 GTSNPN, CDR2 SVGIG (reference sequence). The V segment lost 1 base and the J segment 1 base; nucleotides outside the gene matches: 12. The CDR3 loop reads CAWSEIGQGSGSYEQYF. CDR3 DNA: TGTGCCTGGAGTGAAATAGGACAGGGAAGCGGATCCTACGAGCAGTACTTC. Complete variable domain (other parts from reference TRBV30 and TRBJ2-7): SQTIHQWPATLVQPVGSPLSLECTVEGTSNPNLYWYRQAAGRGLQLLFYSVGIGQISSEVPQNLSASRPQDRQFILSSKKLLLSDSGFYLCAWSEIGQGSGSYEQYFGPGTRLTVT.

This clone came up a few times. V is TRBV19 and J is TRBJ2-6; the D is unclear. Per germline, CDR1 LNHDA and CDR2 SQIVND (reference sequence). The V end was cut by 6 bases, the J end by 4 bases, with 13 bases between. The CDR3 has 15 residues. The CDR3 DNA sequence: TGTGCCAGTAGCCCGAACTCTTTGGGGGCCAACGTCCTGACTTTC. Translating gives CASSPNSLGANVLTF.

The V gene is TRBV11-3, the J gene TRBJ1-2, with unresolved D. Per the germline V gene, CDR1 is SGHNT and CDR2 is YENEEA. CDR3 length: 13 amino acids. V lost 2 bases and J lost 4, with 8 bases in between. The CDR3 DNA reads TGTGCCAGCAGCTTATCGGAGGCCTATGGCTACACCTTC. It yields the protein CASSLSEAYGYTF.

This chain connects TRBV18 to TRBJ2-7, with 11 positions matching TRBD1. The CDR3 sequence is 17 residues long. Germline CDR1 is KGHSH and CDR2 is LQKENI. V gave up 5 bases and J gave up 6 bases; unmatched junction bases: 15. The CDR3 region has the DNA TGTGCCAGCTCATTCGGCATAACCGGGACAGGGGGGTCCGAGCAGTACTTC. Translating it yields CASSFGITGTGGSEQYF.

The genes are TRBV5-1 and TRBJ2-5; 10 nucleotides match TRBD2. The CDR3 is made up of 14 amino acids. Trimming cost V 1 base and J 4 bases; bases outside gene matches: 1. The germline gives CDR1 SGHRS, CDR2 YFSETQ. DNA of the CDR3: TGCGCCAGCAGCTTGTCTAGCGGGGGAGAGACCCAGTACTTC. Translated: CASSLSSGGETQYF.

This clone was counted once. The CDR3 sequence is CASSFSESKNSPLHF. In DNA, the CDR3 is TGTGCCAGCAGTTTTTCAGAAAGTAAGAATTCACCCCTCCACTTT. This chain joins TRBV27 and TRBJ1-6; no reliable D call. The CDR3 is made up of 15 amino acids. V was cut by 3 bases and J by 7 bases, with 13 bases left in between. Germline CDR1 reads MNHEY; CDR2 reads SMNVEV (reference sequence).

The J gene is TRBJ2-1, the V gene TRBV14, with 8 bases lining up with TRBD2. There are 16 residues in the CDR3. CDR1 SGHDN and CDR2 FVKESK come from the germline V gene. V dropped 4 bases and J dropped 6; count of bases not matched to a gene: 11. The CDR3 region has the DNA TGTGCCAGCAGCCCACCCCTATTTGCGGGGGGCAATGAGCAGTTCTTC. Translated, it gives CASSPPLFAGGNEQFF. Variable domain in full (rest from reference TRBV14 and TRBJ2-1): EAGVTQFPSHSVIEKGQTVTLRCDPISGHDNLYWYRRVMGKEIKFLLHFVKESKQDESGMPNNRFLAERTGGTYSTLKVQPAELEDSGVYFCASSPPLFAGGNEQFFGPGTRLTVL.

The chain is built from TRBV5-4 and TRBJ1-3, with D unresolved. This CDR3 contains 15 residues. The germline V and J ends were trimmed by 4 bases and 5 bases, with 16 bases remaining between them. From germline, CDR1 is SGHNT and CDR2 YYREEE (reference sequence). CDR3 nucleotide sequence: TGTGCCAGCAGCGCGACCCTGGGGAGAAGAAACACCATATATTTT. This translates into CASSATLGRRNTIYF.

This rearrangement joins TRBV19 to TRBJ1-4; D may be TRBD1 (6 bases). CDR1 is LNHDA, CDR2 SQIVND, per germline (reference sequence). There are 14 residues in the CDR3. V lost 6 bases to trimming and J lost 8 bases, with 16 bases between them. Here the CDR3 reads CASRPRDTGEKLFF. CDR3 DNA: TGTGCCAGTAGGCCCCGGGACACAGGGGAAAAACTGTTTTTT.

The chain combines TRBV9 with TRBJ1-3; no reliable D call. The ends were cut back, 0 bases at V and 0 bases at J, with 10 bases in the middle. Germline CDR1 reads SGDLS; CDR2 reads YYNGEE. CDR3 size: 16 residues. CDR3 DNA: TGTGCCAGCAGCGTAGTTAGTTGGGCCTCTGGAAACACCATATATTTT. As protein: CASSVVSWASGNTIYF.

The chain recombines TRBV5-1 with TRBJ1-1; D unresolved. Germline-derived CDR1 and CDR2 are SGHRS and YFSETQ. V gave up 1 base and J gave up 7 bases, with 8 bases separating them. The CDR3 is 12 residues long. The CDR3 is CASSLLGSEAFF. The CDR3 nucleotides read TGCGCCAGCAGCTTGTTGGGCAGTGAAGCTTTCTTT.

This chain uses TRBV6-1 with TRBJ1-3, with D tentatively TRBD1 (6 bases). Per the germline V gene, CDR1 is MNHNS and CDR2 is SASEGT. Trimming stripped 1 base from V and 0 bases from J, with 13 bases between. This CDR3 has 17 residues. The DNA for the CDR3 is TGTGCCAGCAGTGAAGTAGACAGGCCTATCTCTGGAAACACCATATATTTT. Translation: CASSEVDRPISGNTIYF.

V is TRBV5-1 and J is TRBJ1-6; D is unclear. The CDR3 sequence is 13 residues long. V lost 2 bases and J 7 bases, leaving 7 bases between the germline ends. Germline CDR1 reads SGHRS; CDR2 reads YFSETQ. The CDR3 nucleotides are TGCGCCAGCAGCTTCCGAGAAAATTCACCCCTCCACTTT. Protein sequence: CASSFRENSPLHF.

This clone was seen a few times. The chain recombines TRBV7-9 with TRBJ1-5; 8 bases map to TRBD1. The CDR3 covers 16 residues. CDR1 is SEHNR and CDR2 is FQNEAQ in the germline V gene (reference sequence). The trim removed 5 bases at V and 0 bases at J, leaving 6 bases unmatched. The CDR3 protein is CASSPDRGYSNQPQHF. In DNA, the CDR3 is TGTGCCAGCAGCCCCGACAGGGGTTATAGCAATCAGCCCCAGCATTTT.

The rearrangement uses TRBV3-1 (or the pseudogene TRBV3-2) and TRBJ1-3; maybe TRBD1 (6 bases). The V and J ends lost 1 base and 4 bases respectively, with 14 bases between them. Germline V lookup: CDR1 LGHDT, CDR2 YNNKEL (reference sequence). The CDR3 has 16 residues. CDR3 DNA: TGTGCCAGCAGCCAAGGGGTTGCAGGGGCAGGAAACACCATATATTTT. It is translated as CASSQGVAGAGNTIYF.

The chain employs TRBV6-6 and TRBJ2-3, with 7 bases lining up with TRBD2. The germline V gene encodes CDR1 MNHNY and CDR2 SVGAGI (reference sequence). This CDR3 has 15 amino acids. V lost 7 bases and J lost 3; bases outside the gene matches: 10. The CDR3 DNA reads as TGTGCCAGCATCAACTCGGGGAGGGCTACAGATACGCAGTATTTT. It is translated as CASINSGRATDTQYF.

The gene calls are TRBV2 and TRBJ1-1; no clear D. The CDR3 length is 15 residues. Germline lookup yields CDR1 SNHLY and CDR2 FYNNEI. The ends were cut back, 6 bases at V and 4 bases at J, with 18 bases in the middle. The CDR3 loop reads CASRMGLTSPTEAFF. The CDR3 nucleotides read TGTGCCAGCAGGATGGGCCTCACTAGCCCCACTGAAGCTTTCTTT.

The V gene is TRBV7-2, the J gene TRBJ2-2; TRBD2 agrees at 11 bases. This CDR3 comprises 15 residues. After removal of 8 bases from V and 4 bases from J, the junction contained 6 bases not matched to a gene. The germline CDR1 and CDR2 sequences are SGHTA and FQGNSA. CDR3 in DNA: TGTGCCAGCCTAGCGGGGGGCCAGGGCACCGGGGAGCTGTTTTTT. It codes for CASLAGGQGTGELFF.

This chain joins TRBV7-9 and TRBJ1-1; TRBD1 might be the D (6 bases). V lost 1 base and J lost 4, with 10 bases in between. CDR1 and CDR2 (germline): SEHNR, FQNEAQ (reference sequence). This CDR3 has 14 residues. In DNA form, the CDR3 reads TGTGCCAGCAGCTTAGGGGGGCTGGGCACTGAAGCTTTCTTT. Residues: CASSLGGLGTEAFF.

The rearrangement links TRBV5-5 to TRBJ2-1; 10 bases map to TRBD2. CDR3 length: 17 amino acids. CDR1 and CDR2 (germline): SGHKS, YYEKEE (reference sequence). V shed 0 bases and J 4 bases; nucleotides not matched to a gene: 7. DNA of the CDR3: TGTGCCAGCAGCTTGGGAGTAGCGGGGGGCCATTACAATGAGCAGTTCTTC. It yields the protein CASSLGVAGGHYNEQFF.